Reported below is one T cell receptor beta chain. The CDR3 length is 17 residues. CDR1 is LGHDT and CDR2 is YNNKEL in the germline V gene (reference sequence). With V trimmed by 1 base and J by 3 bases, 6 bases remained unmatched. These data come from a study of blood T cell repertoires in COVID-19. Overall study: Material from acute and convalescent COVID-19 was sourced from the United States, Italy and Spain. From T cells, B-cell-depleted T cells, or PBMCs came the material, which was cDNA or gDNA.

In the authors' workflow: Reference gene primer amplification gave nucleated cell count estimates. Clones were read by immunoSEQ multiplex PCR, and TCRdb kept only the in-frame ones, dropping some. V and J calls plus clone size are reproduced from that table; the DNA served to infer D and trimming. The table records about 300,000 clones, 85% to 90% of them present only once. The V call is TRBV3-1 (or the pseudogene TRBV3-2), the J call TRBJ1-5, with 10 nucleotides matching TRBD1. This clonotype was sampled from an older man with acute or convalescent COVID-19. The sequencing sample was made of peripheral blood. Here the CDR3 reads CASSQGVGQGSNQPQHF. CDR3 in DNA: TGTGCCAGCAGCCAAGGTGTGGGACAGGGGTCCAATCAGCCCCAGCATTTT.